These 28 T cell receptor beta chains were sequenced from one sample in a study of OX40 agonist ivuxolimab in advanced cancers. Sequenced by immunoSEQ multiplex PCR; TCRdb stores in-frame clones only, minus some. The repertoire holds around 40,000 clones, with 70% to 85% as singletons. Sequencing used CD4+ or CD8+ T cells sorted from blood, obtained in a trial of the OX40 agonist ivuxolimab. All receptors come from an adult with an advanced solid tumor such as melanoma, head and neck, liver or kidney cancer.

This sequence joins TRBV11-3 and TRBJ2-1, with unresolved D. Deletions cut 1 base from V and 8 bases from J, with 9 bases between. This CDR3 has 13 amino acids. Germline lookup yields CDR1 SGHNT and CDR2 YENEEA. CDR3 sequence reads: CASSLGSDDEQFF. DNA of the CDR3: TGTGCCAGCAGCTTAGGATCGGACGATGAGCAGTTCTTC.

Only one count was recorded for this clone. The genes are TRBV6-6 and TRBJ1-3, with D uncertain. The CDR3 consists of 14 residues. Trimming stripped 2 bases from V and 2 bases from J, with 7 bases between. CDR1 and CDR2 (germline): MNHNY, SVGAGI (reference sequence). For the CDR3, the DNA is TGTGCCAGCAGTTACCCAGGCGCTGGAAACACCATATATTTT. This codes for CASSYPGAGNTIYF.

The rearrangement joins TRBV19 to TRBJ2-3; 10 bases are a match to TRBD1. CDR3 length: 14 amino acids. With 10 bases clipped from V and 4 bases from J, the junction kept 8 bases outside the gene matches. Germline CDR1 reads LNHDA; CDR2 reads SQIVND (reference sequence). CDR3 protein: CATRDRGRADTQYF. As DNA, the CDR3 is TGTGCCACACGGGACAGGGGAAGGGCAGATACGCAGTATTTT.

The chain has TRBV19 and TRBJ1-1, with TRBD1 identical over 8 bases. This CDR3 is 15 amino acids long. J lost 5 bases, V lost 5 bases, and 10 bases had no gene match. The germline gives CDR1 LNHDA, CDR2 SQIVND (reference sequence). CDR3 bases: TGTGCCAGTAGTCCACAACCTCAGGGGGCTACTGAAGCTTTCTTT. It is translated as CASSPQPQGATEAFF.

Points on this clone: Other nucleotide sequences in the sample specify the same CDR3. The CDR3 region has the DNA TGTGCCAGCAGCGTAGGATTACTTGCGGGGTACAATGAGCAGTTCTTC. Its translation is CASSVGLLAGYNEQFF. The chain is built from TRBV9 and TRBJ2-1; tentatively, D is TRBD2 (6 bases). The CDR3 spans 16 residues. CDR1 and CDR2 (germline): SGDLS, YYNGEE. The ends were cut back, 0 bases at V and 4 bases at J, with 14 bases in the middle.

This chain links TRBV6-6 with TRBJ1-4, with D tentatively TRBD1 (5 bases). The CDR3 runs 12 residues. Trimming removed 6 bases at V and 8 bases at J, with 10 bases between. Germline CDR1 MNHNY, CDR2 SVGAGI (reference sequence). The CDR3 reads CASRGAAEKLFF. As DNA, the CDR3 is TGTGCCAGCAGAGGGGCGGCCGAAAAACTGTTTTTT.

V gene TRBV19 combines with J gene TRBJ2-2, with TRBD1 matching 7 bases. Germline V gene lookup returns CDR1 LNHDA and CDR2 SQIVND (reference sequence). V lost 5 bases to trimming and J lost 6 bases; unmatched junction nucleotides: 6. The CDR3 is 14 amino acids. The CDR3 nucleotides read TGTGCCAGTAGTCGCCGGGACAGATCCGGGGAGCTGTTTTTT. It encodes CASSRRDRSGELFF. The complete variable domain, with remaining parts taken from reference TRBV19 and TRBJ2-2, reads DGGITQSPKYLFRKEGQNVTLSCEQNLNHDAMYWYRQDPGQGLRLIYYSQIVNDFQKGDIAEGYSVSREKKESFPLTVTSAQKNPTAFYLCASSRRDRSGELFFGEGSRLTVL.

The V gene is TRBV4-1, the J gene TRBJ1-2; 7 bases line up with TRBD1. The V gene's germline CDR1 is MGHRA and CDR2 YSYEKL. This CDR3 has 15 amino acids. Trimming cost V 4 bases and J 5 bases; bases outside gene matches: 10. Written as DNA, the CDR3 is TGCGCCAGCAGCCTTGAAACAGGGGCGGGTTATGGCTACACCTTC. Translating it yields CASSLETGAGYGYTF.

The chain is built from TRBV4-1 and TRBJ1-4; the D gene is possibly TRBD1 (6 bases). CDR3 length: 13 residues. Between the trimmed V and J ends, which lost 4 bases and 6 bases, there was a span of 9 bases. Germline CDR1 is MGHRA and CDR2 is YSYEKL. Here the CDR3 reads CASSRRQDEKLFF. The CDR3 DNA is TGCGCCAGCAGCCGAAGACAGGATGAAAAACTGTTTTTT.

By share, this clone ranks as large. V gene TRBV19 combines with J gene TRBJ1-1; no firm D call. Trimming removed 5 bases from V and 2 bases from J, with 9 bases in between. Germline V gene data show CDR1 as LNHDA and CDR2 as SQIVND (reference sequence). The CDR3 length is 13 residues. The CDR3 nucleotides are TGTGCCAGTAGTGACCGGGTCAACACTGAAGCTTTCTTT. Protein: CASSDRVNTEAFF.

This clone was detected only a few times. CDR3 sequence: CASSLGSTNSPLHF. The CDR3 DNA is TGCGCCAGCAGCTTGGGCAGCACCAATTCACCCCTCCACTTT. The rearrangement uses TRBV5-1 and TRBJ1-6; unclear D gene. Germline CDR1 and CDR2: SGHRS and YFSETQ. The ends were cut back, 0 bases at V and 7 bases at J, with 8 bases in the middle. CDR3 size: 14 residues. The full variable domain, completed using reference TRBV5-1 and TRBJ1-6, is KAGVTQTPRYLIKTRGQQVTLSCSPISGHRSVSWYQQTPGQGLQFLFEYFSETQRNKGNFPGRFSGRQFSNSRSEMNVSTLELGDSALYLCASSLGSTNSPLHFGNGTRLTVT.

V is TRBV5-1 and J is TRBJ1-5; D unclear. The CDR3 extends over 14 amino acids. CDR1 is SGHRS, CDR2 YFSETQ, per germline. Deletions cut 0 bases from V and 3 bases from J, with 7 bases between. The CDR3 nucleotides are TGCGCCAGCAGCTTGGGGCAACCCAATCAGCCCCAGCATTTT. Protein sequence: CASSLGQPNQPQHF.

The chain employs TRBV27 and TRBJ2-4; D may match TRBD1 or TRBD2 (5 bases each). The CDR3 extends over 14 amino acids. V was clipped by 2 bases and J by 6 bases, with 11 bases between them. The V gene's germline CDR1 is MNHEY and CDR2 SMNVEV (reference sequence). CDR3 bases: TGTGCCAGCAGTTTAGGGGGTAATGGAAACATTCAGTACTTC. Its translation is CASSLGGNGNIQYF.

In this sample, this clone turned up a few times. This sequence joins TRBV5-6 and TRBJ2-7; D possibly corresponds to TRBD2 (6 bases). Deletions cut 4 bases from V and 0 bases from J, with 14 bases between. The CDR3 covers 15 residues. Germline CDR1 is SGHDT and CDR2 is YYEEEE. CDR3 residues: CASSPGVRGSYEQYV. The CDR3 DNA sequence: TGTGCCAGCAGCCCCGGGGTGCGGGGCTCCTACGAGCAGTACGTC.

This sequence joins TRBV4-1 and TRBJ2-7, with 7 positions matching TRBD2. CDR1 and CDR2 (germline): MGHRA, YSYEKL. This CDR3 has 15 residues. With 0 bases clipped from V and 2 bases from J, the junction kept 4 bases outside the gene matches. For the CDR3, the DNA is TGCGCCAGCAGCCAAGATGAAGGGAGGGCCTACGAGCAGTACTTC. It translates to CASSQDEGRAYEQYF.

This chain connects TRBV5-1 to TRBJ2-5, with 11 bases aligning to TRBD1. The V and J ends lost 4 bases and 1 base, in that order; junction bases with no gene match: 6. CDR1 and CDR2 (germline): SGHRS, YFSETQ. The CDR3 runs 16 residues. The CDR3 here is CASSAGDRGFQETQYF. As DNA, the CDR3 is TGCGCCAGCAGCGCGGGGGACAGGGGGTTCCAAGAGACCCAGTACTTC.

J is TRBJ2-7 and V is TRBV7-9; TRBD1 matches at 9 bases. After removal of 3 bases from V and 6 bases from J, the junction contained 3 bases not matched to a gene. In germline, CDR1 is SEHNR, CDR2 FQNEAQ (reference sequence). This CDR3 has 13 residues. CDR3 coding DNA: TGTGCCAGCAGCTTCACAGGGGGCGGCGAGCAGTACGTC. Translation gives CASSFTGGGEQYV.

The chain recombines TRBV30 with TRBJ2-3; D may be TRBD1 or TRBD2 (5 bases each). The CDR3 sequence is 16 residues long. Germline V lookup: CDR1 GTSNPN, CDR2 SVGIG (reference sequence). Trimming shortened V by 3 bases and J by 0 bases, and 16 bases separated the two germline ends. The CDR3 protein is CAWSRGPVSSTDTQYF. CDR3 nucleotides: TGTGCCTGGAGCCGGGGACCAGTCTCTAGCACAGATACGCAGTATTTT.

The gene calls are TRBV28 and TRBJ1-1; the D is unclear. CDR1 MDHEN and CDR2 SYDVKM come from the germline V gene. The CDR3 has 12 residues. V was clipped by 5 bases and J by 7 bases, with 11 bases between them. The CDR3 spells CASSLSKNEAFF. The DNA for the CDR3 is TGTGCCAGCAGTCTTTCCAAGAATGAAGCTTTCTTT.

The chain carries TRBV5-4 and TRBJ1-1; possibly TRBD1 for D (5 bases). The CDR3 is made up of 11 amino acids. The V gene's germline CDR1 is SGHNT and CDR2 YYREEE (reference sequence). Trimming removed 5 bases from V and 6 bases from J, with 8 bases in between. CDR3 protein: CASRGGAEAFF. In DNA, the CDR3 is TGTGCCAGCAGGGGGGGAGCTGAAGCTTTCTTT. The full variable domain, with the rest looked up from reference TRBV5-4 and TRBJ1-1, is ETGVTQSPTHLIKTRGQQVTLRCSSQSGHNTVSWYQQALGQGPQFIFQYYREEENGRGNFPPRFSGLQFPNYSSELNVNALELDDSALYLCASRGGAEAFFGQGTRLTVV.

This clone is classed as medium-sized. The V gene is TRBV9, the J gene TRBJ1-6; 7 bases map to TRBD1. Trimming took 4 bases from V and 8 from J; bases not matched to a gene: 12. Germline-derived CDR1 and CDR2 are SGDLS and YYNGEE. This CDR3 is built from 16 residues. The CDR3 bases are TGTGCCAGCAGCCCCACAGGGGAGCGCCTGGATTCACCCCTCCACTTT. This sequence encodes CASSPTGERLDSPLHF.

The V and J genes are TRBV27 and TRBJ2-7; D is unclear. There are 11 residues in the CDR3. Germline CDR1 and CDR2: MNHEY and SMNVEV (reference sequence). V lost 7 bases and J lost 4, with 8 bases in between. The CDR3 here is CASISSYEQYV. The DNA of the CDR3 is TGTGCCAGCATTTCCTCATACGAGCAGTACGTC.

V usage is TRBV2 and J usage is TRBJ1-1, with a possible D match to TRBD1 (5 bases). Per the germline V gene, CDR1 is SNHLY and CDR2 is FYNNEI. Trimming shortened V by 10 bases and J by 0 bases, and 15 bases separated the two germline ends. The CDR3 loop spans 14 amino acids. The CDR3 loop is CATRPRAMNTEAFF. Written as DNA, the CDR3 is TGTGCCACTAGACCCAGGGCGATGAACACTGAAGCTTTCTTT.

CDR3 sequence: CASSVAPGQGSYGYTF. As DNA, the CDR3 is TGTGCCAGCAGCGTAGCCCCCGGACAGGGGAGCTATGGCTACACCTTC. V gene TRBV9 combines with J gene TRBJ1-2; 9 bases agree with TRBD1. V lost 0 bases and J lost 4; bases outside the gene matches: 7. Per the germline V gene, CDR1 is SGDLS and CDR2 is YYNGEE. This CDR3 is built from 16 residues.

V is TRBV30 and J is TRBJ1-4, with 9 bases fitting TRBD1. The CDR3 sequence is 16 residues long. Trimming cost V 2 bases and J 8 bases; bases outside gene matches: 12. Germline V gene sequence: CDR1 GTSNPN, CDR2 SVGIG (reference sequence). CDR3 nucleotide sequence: TGTGCCTGGAGTCCAGGACAGGGGCACGCCGGCGAAAAACTGTTTTTT. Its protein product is CAWSPGQGHAGEKLFF.

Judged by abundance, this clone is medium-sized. CDR3 sequence: CASSDQGNNEQYF. The CDR3 bases are TGCGCCAGCAGTGACCAGGGAAACAACGAGCAGTACTTC. The chain joins TRBV10-1 to TRBJ2-7, with a weak D call TRBD1 (5 bases). Germline V CDR1 and CDR2: WNHNN, SYGVQD (reference sequence). V lost 3 bases to trimming and J lost 5 bases, with 11 bases between them. This CDR3 spans 13 amino acids.

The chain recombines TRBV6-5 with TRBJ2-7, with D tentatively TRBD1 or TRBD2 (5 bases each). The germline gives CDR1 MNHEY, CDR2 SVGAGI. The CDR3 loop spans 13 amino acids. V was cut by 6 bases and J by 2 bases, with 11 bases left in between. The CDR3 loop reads CASRAGSTYEQYV. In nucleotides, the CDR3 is TGTGCCAGCAGAGCAGGGAGTACCTACGAGCAGTACGTC.

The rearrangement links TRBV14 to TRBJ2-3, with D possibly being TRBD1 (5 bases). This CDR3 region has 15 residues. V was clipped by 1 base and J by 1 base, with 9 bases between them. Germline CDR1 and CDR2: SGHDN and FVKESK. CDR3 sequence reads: CASSQVVGGTDTQYF. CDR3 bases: TGTGCCAGCAGCCAAGTGGTAGGGGGCACAGATACGCAGTATTTT.